This T cell receptor (beta chain) was retrieved from a study of blood T cells in healthy people across ages. Germline V CDR1 and CDR2: LGHNA, YSLEER. V shed 0 bases and J 4 bases; nucleotides not matched to a gene: 9. CDR3 length equals 18 residues. Points from the study as a whole: The lack of PBMC sorting stopped any conclusive naive versus antigen-experienced comparison. Estimated diversity that came from one million T cells was considered an underestimate. Both higher diversity and more naive CD4+ cells marked long-lived donors when set against aged donors.

A J-beta primer mix and a sample-barcoded 5' primer were used in a second PCR of about 7 to 12 cycles. A template-switch adaptor with 12 random nucleotides tagged each cDNA molecule. TCRdb fed the 5' RACE reads into MiXCR, producing one record per CDR3 protein. The table lists about 570,000 distinct CDR3 sequences, about 25% of them singletons. On this clonotype: Its antigen is as yet unknown.

Sequencing used blood. The clonotype originates from a woman aged 65 to 85 in good health. The rearrangement uses TRBV4-3 and TRBJ2-5; 12 bases map to TRBD1. In DNA, the CDR3 is TGCGCCAGCAGCCAAGATATAGGGGGACAGGGGGCTGGAGAGACCCAGTACTTC. This translates into CASSQDIGGQGAGETQYF.